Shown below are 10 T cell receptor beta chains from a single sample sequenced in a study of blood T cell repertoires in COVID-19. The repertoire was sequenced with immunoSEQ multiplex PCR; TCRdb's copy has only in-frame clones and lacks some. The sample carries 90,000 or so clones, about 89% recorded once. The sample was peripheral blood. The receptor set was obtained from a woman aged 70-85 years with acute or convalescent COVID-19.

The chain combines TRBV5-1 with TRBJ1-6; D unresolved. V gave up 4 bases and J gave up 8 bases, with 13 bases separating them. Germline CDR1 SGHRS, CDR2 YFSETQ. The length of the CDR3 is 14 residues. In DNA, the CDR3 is TGCGCCAGCAGCAAGGGAGGCGGTTATTCACCCCTCCACTTT. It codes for CASSKGGGYSPLHF.

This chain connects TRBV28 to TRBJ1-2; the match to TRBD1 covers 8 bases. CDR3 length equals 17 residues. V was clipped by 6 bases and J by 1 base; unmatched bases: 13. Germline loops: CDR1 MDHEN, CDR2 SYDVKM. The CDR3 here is CASSPRIDRGLNYGYTF. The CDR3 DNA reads TGTGCCAGCAGCCCGAGGATTGACAGGGGCCTTAACTATGGCTACACCTTC.

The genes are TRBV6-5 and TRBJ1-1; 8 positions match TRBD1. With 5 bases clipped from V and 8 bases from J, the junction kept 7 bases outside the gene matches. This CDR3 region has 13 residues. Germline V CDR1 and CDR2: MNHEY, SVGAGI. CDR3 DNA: TGTGCCAGCAGTACCAGGGGGCTTTTAGAAGCTTTCTTT. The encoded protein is CASSTRGLLEAFF.

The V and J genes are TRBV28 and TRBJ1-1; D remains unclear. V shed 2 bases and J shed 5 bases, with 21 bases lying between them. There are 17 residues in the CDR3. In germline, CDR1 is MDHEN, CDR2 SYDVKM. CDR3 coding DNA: TGTGCCAGCAGTTTACCAACGGCTCTGCCTTTGAGGACTGAAGCTTTCTTT. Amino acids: CASSLPTALPLRTEAFF.

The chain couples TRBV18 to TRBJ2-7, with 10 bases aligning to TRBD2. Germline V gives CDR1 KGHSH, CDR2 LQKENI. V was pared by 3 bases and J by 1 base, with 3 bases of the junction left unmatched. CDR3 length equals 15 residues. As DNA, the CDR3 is TGTGCCAGCTCACCTAGCGGGGGGAATTCCTACGAGCAGTACGTC. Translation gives CASSPSGGNSYEQYV.

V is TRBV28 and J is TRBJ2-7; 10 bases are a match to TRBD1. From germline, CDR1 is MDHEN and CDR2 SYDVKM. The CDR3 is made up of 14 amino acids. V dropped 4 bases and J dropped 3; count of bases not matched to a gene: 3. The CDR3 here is CASSSGTGVYEQYF. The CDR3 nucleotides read TGTGCCAGCAGTTCCGGGACAGGGGTCTACGAGCAGTACTTC.

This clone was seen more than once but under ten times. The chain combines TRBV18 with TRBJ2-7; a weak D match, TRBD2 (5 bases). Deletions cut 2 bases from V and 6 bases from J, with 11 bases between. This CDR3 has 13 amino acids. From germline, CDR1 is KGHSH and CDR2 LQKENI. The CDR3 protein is CASSPGASTEQYV. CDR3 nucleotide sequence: TGTGCCAGCTCACCAGGAGCTAGCACCGAGCAGTACGTC.

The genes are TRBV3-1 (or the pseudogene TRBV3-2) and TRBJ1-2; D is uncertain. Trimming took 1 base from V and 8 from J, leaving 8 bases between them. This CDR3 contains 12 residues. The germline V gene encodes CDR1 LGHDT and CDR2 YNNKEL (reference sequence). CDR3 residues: CASSQVEGGYTF. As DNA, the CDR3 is TGTGCCAGCAGCCAAGTGGAGGGAGGCTACACCTTC.

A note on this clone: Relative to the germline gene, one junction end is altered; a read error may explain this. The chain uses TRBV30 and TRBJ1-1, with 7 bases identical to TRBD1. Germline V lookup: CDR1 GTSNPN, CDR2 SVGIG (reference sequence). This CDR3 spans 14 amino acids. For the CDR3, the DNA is TGTGCCTGGAGTGTAACACTTAAGGACAGGAGGGACCACTTT. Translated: CAWSVTLKDRRDHF.

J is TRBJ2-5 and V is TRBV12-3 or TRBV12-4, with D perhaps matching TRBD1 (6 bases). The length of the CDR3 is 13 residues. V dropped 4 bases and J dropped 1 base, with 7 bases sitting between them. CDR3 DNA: TGTGCCAGCAGTTCGACAGGCCAAGAGACCCAGTACTTC. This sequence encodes CASSSTGQETQYF.